The following is a T cell receptor beta chain sequence with its context. Its antigen is not known. This entry is derived from a study of PD-1 blockade in mismatch repair-deficient tumors. Method: immunoSEQ multiplex PCR; TCRdb's copy keeps in-frame clones and lacks some. The top ten hold around 5.8% of the sample, which has approximately 100,000 clones, roughly four fifths seen once. Points from the study as a whole: Tumor-resident clones, often absent from pretreatment blood, expanded after pembrolizumab and then contracted.

The TCR comes from an adult with mismatch repair-deficient cancer. The material was peripheral blood, obtained roughly 35 weeks after starting pembrolizumab.

Written as DNA, the CDR3 is TGTGCCAGCAGTGAATCGAGAGGGAGGCGGAATGAAAAACTGTTTTTT. The encoded protein is CASSESRGRRNEKLFF. The J gene is TRBJ1-4, the V gene TRBV25-1, with D hard to call. Germline lookup yields CDR1 MGHDK and CDR2 SYGVNS. The V end was cut by 1 base, the J end by 5 bases, with 14 bases between. The CDR3 length is 16 residues.